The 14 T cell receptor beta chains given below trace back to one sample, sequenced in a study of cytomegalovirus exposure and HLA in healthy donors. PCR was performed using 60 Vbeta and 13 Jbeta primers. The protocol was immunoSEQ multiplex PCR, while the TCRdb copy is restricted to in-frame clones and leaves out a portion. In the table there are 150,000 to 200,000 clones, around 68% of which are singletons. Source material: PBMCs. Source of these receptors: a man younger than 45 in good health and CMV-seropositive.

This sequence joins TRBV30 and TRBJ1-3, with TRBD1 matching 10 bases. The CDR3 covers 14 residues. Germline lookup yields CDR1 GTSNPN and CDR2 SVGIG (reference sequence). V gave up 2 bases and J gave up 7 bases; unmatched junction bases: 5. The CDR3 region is CAWSSGTGVNTIYF. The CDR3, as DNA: TGTGCCTGGAGTTCCGGGACAGGGGTGAACACCATATATTTT. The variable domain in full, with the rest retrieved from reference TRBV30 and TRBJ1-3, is SQTIHQWPATLVQPVGSPLSLECTVEGTSNPNLYWYRQAAGRGLQLLFYSVGIGQISSEVPQNLSASRPQDRQFILSSKKLLLSDSGFYLCAWSSGTGVNTIYFGEGSWLTVV.

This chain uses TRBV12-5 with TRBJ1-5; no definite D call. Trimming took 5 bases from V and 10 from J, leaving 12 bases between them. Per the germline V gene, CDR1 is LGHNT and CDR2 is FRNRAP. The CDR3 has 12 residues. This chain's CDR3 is CASGTPSLPQHF. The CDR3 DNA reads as TGTGCTAGTGGTACACCCAGTCTTCCCCAGCATTTT.

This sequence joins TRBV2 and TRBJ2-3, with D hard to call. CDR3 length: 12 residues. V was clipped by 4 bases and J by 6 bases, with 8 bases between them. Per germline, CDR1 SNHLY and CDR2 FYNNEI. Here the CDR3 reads CASSVEADTQYF. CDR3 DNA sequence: TGTGCCAGCAGTGTCGAAGCGGATACGCAGTATTTT.

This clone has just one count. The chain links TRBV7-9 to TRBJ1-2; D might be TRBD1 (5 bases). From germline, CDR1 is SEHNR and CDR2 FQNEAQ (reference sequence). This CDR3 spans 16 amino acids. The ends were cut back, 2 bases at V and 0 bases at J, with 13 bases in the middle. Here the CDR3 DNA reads TGTGCCAGCAGCTTACAGGGCAGGGATGCTAACTATGGCTACACCTTC. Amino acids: CASSLQGRDANYGYTF.

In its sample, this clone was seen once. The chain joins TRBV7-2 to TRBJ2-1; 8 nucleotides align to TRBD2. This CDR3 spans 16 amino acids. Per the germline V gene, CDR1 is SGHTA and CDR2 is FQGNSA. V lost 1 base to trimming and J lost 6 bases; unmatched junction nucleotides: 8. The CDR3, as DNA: TGTGCCAGCAGCTTAGTCGCGGGAGGCCTTCTCAATGAGCAGTTCTTC. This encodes CASSLVAGGLLNEQFF. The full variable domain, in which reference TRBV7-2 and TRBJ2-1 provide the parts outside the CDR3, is GAGVSQSPSNKVTEKGKDVELRCDPISGHTALYWYRQSLGQGLEFLIYFQGNSAPDKSGLPSDRFSAERTGGSVSTLTIQRTQQEDSAVYLCASSLVAGGLLNEQFFGPGTRLTVL.

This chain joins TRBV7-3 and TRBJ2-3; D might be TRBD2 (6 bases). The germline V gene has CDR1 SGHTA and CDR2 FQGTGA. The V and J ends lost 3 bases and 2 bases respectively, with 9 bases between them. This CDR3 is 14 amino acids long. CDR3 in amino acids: CASSFGGNTDTQYF. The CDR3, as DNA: TGTGCCAGCAGCTTCGGCGGGAACACAGATACGCAGTATTTT. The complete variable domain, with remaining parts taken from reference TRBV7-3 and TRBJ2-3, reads GAGVSQTPSNKVTEKGKYVELRCDPISGHTALYWYRQSLGQGPEFLIYFQGTGAADDSGLPNDRFFAVRPEGSVSTLKIQRTERGDSAVYLCASSFGGNTDTQYFGPGTRLTVL.

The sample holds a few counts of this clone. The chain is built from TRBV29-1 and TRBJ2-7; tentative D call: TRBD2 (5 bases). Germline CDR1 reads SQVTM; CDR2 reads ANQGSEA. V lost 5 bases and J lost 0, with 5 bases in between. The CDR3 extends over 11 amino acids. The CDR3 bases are TGCAGCGTTCGGGACTCCTACGAGCAGTACTTC. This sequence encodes CSVRDSYEQYF.

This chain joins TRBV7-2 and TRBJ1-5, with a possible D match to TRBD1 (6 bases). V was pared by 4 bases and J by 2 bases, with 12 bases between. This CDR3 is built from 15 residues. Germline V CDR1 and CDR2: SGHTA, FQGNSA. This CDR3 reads CASSSRGGRNQPQHF. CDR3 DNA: TGTGCCAGCAGCTCCCGGGGGGGGCGCAATCAGCCCCAGCATTTT.

The CDR3 DNA is TGTGCCAGTACAAACACTGGGGCCAACGTCCTGACTTTC. As protein: CASTNTGANVLTF. V gene TRBV19 combines with J gene TRBJ2-6; unclear D gene. Deletions cut 7 bases from V and 2 bases from J, with 6 bases between. Germline V gene lookup returns CDR1 LNHDA and CDR2 SQIVND (reference sequence). The CDR3 extends over 13 amino acids.

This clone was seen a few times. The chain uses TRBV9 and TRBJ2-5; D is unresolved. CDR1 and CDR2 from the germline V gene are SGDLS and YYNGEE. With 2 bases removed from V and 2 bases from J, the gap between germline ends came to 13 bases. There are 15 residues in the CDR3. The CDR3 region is CASSVETALQETQYF. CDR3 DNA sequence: TGTGCCAGCAGCGTCGAAACGGCACTACAAGAGACCCAGTACTTC.

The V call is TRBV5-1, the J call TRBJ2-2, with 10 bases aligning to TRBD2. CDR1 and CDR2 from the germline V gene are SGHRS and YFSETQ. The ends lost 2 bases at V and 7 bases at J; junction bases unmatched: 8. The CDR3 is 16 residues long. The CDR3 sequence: CASSFAPSGSGGELFF. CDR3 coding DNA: TGCGCCAGCAGCTTTGCCCCTAGCGGGAGTGGCGGGGAGCTGTTTTTT.

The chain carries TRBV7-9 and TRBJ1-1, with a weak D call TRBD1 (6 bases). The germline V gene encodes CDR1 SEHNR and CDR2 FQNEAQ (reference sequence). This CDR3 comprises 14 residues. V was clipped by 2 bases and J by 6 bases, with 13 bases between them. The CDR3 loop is CASSLRGGGSEAFF. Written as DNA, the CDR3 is TGTGCCAGCAGCTTAAGGGGGGGTGGATCTGAAGCTTTCTTT.

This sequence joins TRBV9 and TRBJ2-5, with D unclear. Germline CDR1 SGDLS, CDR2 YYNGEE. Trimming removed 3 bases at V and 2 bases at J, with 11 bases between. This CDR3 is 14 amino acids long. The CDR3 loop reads CASSASVRQETQYF. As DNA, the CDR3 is TGTGCCAGCAGCGCCTCTGTGCGGCAAGAGACCCAGTACTTC. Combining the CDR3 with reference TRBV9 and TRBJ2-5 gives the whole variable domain DSGVTQTPKHLITATGQRVTLRCSPRSGDLSVYWYQQSLDQGLQFLIQYYNGEERAKGNILERFSAQQFPDLHSELNLSSLELGDSALYFCASSASVRQETQYFGPGTRLLVL.

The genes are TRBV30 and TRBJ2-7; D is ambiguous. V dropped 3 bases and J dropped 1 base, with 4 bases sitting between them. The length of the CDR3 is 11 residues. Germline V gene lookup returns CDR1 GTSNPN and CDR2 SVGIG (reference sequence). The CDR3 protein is CAWSSSYEQYF. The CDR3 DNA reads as TGTGCCTGGAGCAGTTCCTACGAGCAGTACTTC. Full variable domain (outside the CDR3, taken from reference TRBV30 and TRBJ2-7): SQTIHQWPATLVQPVGSPLSLECTVEGTSNPNLYWYRQAAGRGLQLLFYSVGIGQISSEVPQNLSASRPQDRQFILSSKKLLLSDSGFYLCAWSSSYEQYFGPGTRLTVT.